These T cell receptor beta chains were read from a single sample in a study of OX40 agonist ivuxolimab in advanced cancers. Generated by immunoSEQ multiplex PCR, the TCRdb table keeps only in-frame clones and is missing some. Of tens of thousands of clones listed, around 90% were seen once; the top ten hold about 4%. This sample comprised CD4+ or CD8+ T cells sorted from blood, obtained in a trial of the OX40 agonist ivuxolimab. These receptor sequences come from an adult with an advanced solid tumor such as melanoma, head and neck, liver or kidney cancer. Both conserved end residues are part of each CDR3.

V	J	CDR3
TRBV15	TRBJ2-2	CATSRDRDNPLGELFF
TRBV14	TRBJ2-7	CASSQERLGGLVYEQYF
TRBV19	TRBJ1-1	CASSVGDSEAFF
TRBV7-9	TRBJ1-5	CASSGRHYNQPQHF
TRBV27	TRBJ2-2	CASSKGFLRRSQDTGELFF
TRBV10-1	TRBJ2-3	CASSEEAGTSGGLTDTQYF
TRBV6-5	TRBJ2-7	CASSYSGHSYEQYF
TRBV28	TRBJ2-7	CASSKLAGNPYEQYF
TRBV25-1	TRBJ1-2	CASSELGGYGYTF
TRBV10-2	TRBJ2-3	CASSEWAASTDTQYF
TRBV9	TRBJ1-3	CASSAVPGDTIYF
TRBV7-9	TRBJ2-2	CASSSLAGGHTGELFF
TRBV4-2	TRBJ2-7	CASSQEYKFPLEQYF
TRBV7-9	TRBJ1-2	CASSVDRVRGYTF
TRBV5-8	TRBJ1-1	CASSLGLGRIEAFF
TRBV6-1	TRBJ2-7	CASNPGTAYEQYF
TRBV7-9	TRBJ2-1	CASSRHTLEQFF
TRBV9	TRBJ1-1	CASSVSGRGNTEAFF